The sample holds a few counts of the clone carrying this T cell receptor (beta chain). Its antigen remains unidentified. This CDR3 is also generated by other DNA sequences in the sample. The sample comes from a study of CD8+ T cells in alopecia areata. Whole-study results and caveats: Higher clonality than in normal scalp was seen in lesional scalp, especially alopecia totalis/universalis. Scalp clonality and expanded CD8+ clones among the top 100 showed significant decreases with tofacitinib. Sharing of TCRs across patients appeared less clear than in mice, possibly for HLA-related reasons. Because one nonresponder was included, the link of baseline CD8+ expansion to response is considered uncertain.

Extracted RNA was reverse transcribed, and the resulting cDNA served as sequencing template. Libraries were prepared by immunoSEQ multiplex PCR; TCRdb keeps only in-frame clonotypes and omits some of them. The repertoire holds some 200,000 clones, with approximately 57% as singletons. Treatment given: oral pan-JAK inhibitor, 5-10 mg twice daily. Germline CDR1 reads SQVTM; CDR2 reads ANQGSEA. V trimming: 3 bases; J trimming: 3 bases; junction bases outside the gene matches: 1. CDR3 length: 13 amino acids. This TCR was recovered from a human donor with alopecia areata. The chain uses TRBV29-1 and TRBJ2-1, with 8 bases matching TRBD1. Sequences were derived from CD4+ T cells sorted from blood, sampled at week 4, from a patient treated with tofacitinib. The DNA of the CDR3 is TGCAGCGTTGACAGGGGGCTCTACAATGAGCAGTTCTTC. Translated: CSVDRGLYNEQFF.